What follows are 6 T cell receptor beta chains derived from one specimen sequenced in a study of cytomegalovirus exposure and HLA in healthy donors. TCRdb's table, derived via immunoSEQ multiplex PCR, lists solely in-frame clones and lacks some. The sample yields some 150,000 clones, approximately 92% seen once. Sequencing input: PBMCs. All receptors derive from a woman under 30 in good health and CMV-seropositive.

The chain uses TRBV6-1 and TRBJ2-7; D possibly corresponds to TRBD1 (6 bases). Germline assignment: CDR1 MNHNS and CDR2 SASEGT. CDR3 size: 15 residues. Trimming stripped 6 bases from V and 0 bases from J, with 15 bases between. This CDR3 reads CASRPGHHLSYEQYF. The CDR3 nucleotides are TGTGCCAGCAGGCCGGGACACCACCTCTCCTACGAGCAGTACTTC.

V and J are TRBV7-8 and TRBJ1-2; the match to TRBD1 covers 7 bases. There are 17 residues in the CDR3. From germline, CDR1 is SGHVS and CDR2 FQNEAQ. After removal of 5 bases from V and 0 bases from J, the junction contained 12 bases not matched to a gene. The CDR3 DNA reads TGTGCCAGCAGCCCCGGCACGCCAGGGGGATCTAACTATGGCTACACCTTC. Residues: CASSPGTPGGSNYGYTF.

This clone was counted once. J is TRBJ2-3 and V is TRBV28, with TRBD2 identical over 9 bases. Germline values: CDR1 MDHEN, CDR2 SYDVKM. The V gene end was trimmed by 1 base and the J gene end by 4 bases; junction bases not matched to a gene: 9. The CDR3 extends over 17 amino acids. The CDR3 spells CASSLFLAGGFADTQYF. The DNA for the CDR3 is TGTGCCAGCAGTTTATTTCTGGCGGGGGGGTTTGCAGATACGCAGTATTTT.

The chain combines TRBV30 with TRBJ1-2, with D possibly being TRBD1 (5 bases). Trimming removed 2 bases at V and 8 bases at J, with 21 bases between. Germline V gives CDR1 GTSNPN, CDR2 SVGIG (reference sequence). This CDR3 spans 15 amino acids. CDR3: CAWSTRRDSIEGYTF. In nucleotides, the CDR3 is TGTGCCTGGAGTACCCGGCGCGACAGTATAGAAGGCTACACCTTC.

This chain joins TRBV7-6 and TRBJ2-7; TRBD1 matches 7 bases. In germline, CDR1 is SGHVS, CDR2 FNYEAQ. With 5 bases clipped from V and 2 bases from J, the junction kept 9 bases outside the gene matches. CDR3 length: 15 amino acids. In nucleotides, the CDR3 is TGTGCCAGCAGCCAGGCGGCAGGGGGACCCTACGAGCAGTACTTC. Its protein product is CASSQAAGGPYEQYF.

The V call is TRBV5-4, the J call TRBJ2-7, with D perhaps TRBD2 (6 bases). This CDR3 is built from 15 residues. Germline CDR1 and CDR2: SGHNT and YYREEE (reference sequence). V gave up 4 bases and J gave up 3 bases, with 17 bases separating them. CDR3 loop: CASSPGGGTHYEQYF. The CDR3, as DNA: TGTGCCAGCAGCCCCGGTGGAGGGACCCACTACGAGCAGTACTTC. Complete variable domain (other parts from reference TRBV5-4 and TRBJ2-7): ETGVTQSPTHLIKTRGQQVTLRCSSQSGHNTVSWYQQALGQGPQFIFQYYREEENGRGNFPPRFSGLQFPNYSSELNVNALELDDSALYLCASSPGGGTHYEQYFGPGTRLTVT.